The entry below gives a single T cell receptor beta chain sequence along with its context. No antigen is known for it. No quality values exist for individual bases; no much larger clone is one base distant. These data originate in a study of shared clonotypes between healthy human individuals (TCRdb year 2020). Regarding the study in general: The cohort included a few men and a couple of women between 18 and 49 years of age. Leukapheresis yielded between about 0.94 and 9 billion PBMCs per donor. Blood TCR repertoires of five healthy adults were deeply sequenced to estimate repertoire size and the extent of clonotype sharing between individuals. Per donor, three plates each were used for CD4 naive and CD4 memory, two for CD8 naive, and one for CD8 memory. Libraries were prepared and TCR repertoires were sequenced by different laboratories using diverse techniques, in order to increase sequencing depth and limit assay-specific biases.

Including cysteine and phenylalanine, the CDR3 has 15 amino acids. Only the CDR3 region is kept as DNA, spanning 45 bases read in frame from base 1. Sequences MGHRA (CDR1) and YSYEKL (CDR2) are obtained from the germline V gene. Between the V and J ends, shortened by 5 bases and 0 bases respectively, the junction contains 13 bases. For the CD8 naive samples, CD45RO-negative cells were positively selected for CCR7, yielding a CD45RA+CCR7+ population from which TemRA cells were excluded. The donors were healthy, HIV-negative adults with no recently reported acute infections or vaccinations. All donors were Caucasian adults living in Nashville, Tennessee, USA. Blood was obtained by leukapheresis, after which PBMCs were separated by Ficoll-Histopaque density gradient centrifugation and cryopreserved in liquid nitrogen vapor phase. Analytical flow cytometry was used to check the purity and quantity of every magnetically sorted T cell population. Genomic DNA was isolated from every sorted fraction and measured by UV absorbance on a Nanodrop 2000c.

Overall results and qualifications from the work: Around 5.4% of naive CD4, around 3.6% of naive CD8, 2.3% of memory CD4, and approximately 0.39% of memory CD8 clonotypes were shared across four donors. Based on pairwise subsampling, the degree of clonotype sharing among donors was expected to be affected by sequencing depth. Larger estimated clonotype richness was generally found for naive subsets than for memory subsets. Compared with non-shared clonotypes, the clonotypes found in all four sorted-subset donors had higher generation probabilities. Sampling was restricted to blood, and TCR repertoires in tissues likely differ from the TCR repertoires found in blood. Rarefaction of sorted-subset datasets indicated incomplete sequencing despite the large sequencing depth. Because the study included a small number of donors, the genetic and exposure-history diversity represented was limited.

Using the deep immunoSEQ assay, multiplex PCR amplified TCR CDR3 regions from genomic DNA. For each cell subset, the extracted genomic DNA was distributed evenly across all wells of several immunoSEQ 96-well plates, and each plate served as one replicate. Each replicate PCR for sorted subsets received around 200 ng genomic DNA, equal to roughly 33,000 T cell genomes. The purified libraries were quantified using a Qubit 3.0 fluorometer, sized with a Bioanalyzer 2100, and then quantified again using the KAPA Library Quantification kit. Every immunoSEQ 96-well plate was sequenced on a separate single-read 150-cycle Illumina NextSeq 550 flow cell. In the original analysis: Because the immunoSEQ output included only junctional sequences and no quality scores, the filtering could not be the same as the filtering used for full-length reads. To assign V/J genes and CDR3, sequences were annotated using PyIR, a Python wrapper for IgBLAST v1.9, with IMGT germline references. Reads were removed for weak V/J assignments (E-value above 1e-6), missing CDR3, stop codons, out-of-frame junctions, or ambiguous translated residues. V3J clonotypes were defined as sequences sharing an identical inferred V gene, J gene, and CDR3 amino acid sequence. The percentage overlap between two repertoires was calculated by dividing the number of shared unique clonotypes by the size of the smaller repertoire. RTK rarefaction, the Chao1 estimator, and Recon v2.1 estimates of unobserved clonotypes were used to assess repertoire richness. For all TCRbeta clonotypes obtained by the gDNA method from a few donors, generation probabilities were computed with OLGA. TCRdb provides this immuneACCESS table in a form limited to in-frame rearrangements. Some clones are lacking; in checked studies, under half of them reflect an unresolved V gene, and why the rest are absent is not known. From that table come the V and J calls and clone size; the DNA was used to work out D and trimming. The sample table holds about 680,000 clones, of which about 90% were seen once. The ten largest clones add up to 24% of the sample.

The rearrangement combines TRBV4-1 with TRBJ1-2, with no reliable assignment of the D segment. Sequencing was performed on naive CD8+ T cells sorted from blood. The sample's cell subset or site label, in plain terms: CD45RA+CCR7+. This clonotype was sampled from a young man in good health. This receptor carries the CDR3 CASSDARMTNYGYTF. The nucleotides are TGCGCCAGCAGCGACGCGAGGATGACTAACTATGGCTACACCTTC.